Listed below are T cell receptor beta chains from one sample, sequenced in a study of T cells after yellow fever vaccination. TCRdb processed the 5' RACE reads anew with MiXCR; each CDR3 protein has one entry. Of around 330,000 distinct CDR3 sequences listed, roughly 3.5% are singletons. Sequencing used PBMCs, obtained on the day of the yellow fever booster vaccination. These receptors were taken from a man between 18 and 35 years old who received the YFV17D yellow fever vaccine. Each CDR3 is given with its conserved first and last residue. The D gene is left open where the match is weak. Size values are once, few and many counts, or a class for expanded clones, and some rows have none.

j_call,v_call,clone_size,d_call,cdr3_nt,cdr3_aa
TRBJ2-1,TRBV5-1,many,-,TGCGCCAGCAGCTTGTACCAGGGTAGGAATGAGCAGTTCTTC,CASSLYQGRNEQFF
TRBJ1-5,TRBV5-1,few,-,TGCGCCAGCAGCTTGGACCAGGGACGGCGAAATCAGCCCCAGCATTTT,CASSLDQGRRNQPQHF
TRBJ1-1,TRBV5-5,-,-,TGTGCCAGCAGCTCAAGCACGGGTCACACTGAAGCTTTCTTT,CASSSSTGHTEAFF
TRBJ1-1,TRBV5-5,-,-,TGTGCCAGCAGCTTCGGGGCCACTGAAGCTTTCTTT,CASSFGATEAFF
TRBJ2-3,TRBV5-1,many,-,TGTGCCAGCAGCTTCGGGGGGCCCACAGATACGCAGTATTTT,CASSFGGPTDTQYF
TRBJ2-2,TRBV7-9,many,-,TGTGCCAAACGCCCAGAGAACACCGGGGAGCTGTTTTTT,CAKRPENTGELFF
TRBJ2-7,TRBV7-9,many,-,TGTGCCAGCAGCTTAGGTGGGTTCTCCTACGAGCAGTACTTC,CASSLGGFSYEQYF
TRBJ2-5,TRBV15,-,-,TGTGCCACCAGCAGAGATCAATCGAAAGAGACCCAGTACTTC,CATSRDQSKETQYF
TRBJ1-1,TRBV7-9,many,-,TGTGCCAGCAGCAAACTCGGCCCTGAAGCTTTCTTT,CASSKLGPEAFF
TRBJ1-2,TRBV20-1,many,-,TGCAGTGCTAGACGTGGCTCTTCTTTCGGCTACACCTTC,CSARRGSSFGYTF
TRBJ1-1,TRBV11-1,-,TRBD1,TGTGCCAGCAGCTTATCCCGCAGGGGGCGAATAGAAGCTTTCTTT,CASSLSRRGRIEAFF
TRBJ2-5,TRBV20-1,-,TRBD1,TGCAGTGCTCCGGGACAGGACCAAGAGACCCAGTACTTC,CSAPGQDQETQYF
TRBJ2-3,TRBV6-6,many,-,TGTGCCAGCAGGTTGCAGAGCACAGATACGCAGTATTTT,CASRLQSTDTQYF
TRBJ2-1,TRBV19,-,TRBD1,TGTGCCAGTAGCCGCGGGACAGGGAAAAACAATGAGCAGTTCTTC,CASSRGTGKNNEQFF
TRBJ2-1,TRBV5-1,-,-,TGCGCCAGCAGCTTGGGGATCCCCGGGTACAATGAGCAGTTCTTC,CASSLGIPGYNEQFF
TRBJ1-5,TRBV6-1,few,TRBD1,TGTGCCAGCAGTGAACCCGACAGGGGACAACTCTATAGCAATCAGCCCCAGCATTTT,CASSEPDRGQLYSNQPQHF
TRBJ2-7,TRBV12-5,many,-,TGTGCTAGTGGTATCAGACTAGTTCCCCACGAGCAGTACTTC,CASGIRLVPHEQYF